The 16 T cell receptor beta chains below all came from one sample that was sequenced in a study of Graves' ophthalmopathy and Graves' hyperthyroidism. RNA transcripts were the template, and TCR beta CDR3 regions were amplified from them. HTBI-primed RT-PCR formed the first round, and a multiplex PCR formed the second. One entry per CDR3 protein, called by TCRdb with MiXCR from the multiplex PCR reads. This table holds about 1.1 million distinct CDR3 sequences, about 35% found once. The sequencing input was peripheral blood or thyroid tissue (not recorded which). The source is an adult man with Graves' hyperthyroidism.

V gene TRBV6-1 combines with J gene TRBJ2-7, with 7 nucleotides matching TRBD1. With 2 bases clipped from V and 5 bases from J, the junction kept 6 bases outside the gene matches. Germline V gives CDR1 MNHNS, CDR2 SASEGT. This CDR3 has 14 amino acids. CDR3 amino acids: CASSESRGRDEQYF. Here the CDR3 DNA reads TGTGCCAGCAGTGAATCTAGGGGGCGTGACGAGCAGTACTTC.

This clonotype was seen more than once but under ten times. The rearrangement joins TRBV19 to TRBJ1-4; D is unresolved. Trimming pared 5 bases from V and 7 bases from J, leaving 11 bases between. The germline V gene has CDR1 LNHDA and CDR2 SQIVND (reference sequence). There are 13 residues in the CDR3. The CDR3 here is CASSVTPGEKLFF. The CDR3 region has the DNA TGTGCCAGTAGTGTTACTCCAGGTGAAAAACTGTTTTTT.

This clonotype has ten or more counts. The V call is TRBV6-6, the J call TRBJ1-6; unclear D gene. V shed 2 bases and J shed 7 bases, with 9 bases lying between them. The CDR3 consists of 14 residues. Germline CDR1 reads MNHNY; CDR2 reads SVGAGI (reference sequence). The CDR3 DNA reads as TGTGCCAGCAGTTACGGGCAGAGCAATTCACCCCTCCACTTT. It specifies CASSYGQSNSPLHF.

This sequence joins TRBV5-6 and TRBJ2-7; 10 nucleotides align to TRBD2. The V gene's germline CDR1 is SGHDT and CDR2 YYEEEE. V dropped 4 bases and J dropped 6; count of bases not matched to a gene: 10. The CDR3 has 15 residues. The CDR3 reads CASSGGLAVVSEQYF. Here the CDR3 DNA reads TGTGCCAGCAGCGGAGGACTAGCGGTAGTTTCCGAGCAGTACTTC.

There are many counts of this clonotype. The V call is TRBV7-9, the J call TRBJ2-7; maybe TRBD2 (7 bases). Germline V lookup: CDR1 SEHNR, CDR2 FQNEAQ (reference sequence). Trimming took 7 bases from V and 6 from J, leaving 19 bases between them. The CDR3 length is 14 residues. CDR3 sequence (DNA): TGTGCCAGCAACCGGGGTGCGGGGGCCCGCGAGCAGTACTTC. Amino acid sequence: CASNRGAGAREQYF.

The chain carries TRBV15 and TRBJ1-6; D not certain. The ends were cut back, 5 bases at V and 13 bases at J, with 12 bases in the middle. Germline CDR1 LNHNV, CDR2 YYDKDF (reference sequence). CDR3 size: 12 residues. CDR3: CATSLGNQPLHF. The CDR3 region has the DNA TGTGCCACCAGCTTGGGCAATCAGCCCCTCCACTTT.

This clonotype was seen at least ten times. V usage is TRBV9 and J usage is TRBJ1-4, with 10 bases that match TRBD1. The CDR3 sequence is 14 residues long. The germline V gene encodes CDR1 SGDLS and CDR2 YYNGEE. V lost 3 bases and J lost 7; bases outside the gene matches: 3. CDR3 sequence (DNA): TGTGCCAGCAGCGACGGGACAGGGGTTGAAAAACTGTTTTTT. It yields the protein CASSDGTGVEKLFF.

The CDR3 sequence: CASSQPGSSEQYF. CDR3 DNA: TGCGCCAGCAGCCAGCCAGGGAGCTCCGAGCAGTACTTC. The rearrangement links TRBV4-1 to TRBJ2-7, with D possibly called TRBD1 or TRBD2 (5 bases each). V was pared by 3 bases and J by 6 bases, with 12 bases between. This CDR3 comprises 13 residues. From germline, CDR1 is MGHRA and CDR2 YSYEKL.

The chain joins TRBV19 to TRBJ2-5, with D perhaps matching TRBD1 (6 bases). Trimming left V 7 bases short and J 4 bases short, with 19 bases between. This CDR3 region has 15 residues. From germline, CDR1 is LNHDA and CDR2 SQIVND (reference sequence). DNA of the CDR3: TGTGCCAGTACCGACCGGACAGCTGCTGGAGAGACCCAGTACTTC. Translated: CASTDRTAAGETQYF.

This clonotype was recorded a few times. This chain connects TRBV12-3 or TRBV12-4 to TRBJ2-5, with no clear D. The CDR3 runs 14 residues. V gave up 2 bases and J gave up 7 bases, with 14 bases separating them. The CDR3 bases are TGTGCCAGCAGTTTAAAGTTGGCTACTGCGACCCAGTACTTC. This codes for CASSLKLATATQYF.

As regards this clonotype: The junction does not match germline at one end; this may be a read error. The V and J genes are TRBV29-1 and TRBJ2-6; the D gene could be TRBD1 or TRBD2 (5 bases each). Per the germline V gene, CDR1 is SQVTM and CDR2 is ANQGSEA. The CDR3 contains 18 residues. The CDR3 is CSVEVTGTPYTGANVLTF. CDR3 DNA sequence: TGCAGCGTGGAAGTAACCGGGACGCCCTATACCGGGGCCAACGTCCTGACTTTC.

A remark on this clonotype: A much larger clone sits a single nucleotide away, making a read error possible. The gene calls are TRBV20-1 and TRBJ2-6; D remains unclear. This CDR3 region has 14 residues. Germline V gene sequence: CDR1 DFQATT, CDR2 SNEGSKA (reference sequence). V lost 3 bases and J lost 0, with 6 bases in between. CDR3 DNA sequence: TGCAGTGCTAGCTCGGCCTCTGGGGCCAACGTCCTGACTTTC. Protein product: CSASSASGANVLTF.

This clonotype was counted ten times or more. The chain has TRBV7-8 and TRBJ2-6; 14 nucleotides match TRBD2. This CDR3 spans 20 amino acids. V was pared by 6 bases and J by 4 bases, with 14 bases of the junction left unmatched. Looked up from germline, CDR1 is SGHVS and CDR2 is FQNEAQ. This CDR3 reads CASRRGRLAGGPSGANVLTF. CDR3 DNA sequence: TGTGCCAGCAGAAGAGGGAGACTAGCGGGAGGGCCCTCCGGGGCCAACGTCCTGACTTTC.

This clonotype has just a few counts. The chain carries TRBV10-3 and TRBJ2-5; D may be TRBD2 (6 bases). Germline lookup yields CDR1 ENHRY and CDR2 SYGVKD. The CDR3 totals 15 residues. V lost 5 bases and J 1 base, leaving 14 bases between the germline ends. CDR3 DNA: TGTGCCATCAGTTACGGGGGACGCCTCCAAGAGACCCAGTACTTC. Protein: CAISYGGRLQETQYF.

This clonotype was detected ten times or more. The CDR3 bases are TGTGCCAGCAGCGGTTACCTCTACGAGCAGTACTTC. Residues: CASSGYLYEQYF. This sequence joins TRBV5-8 and TRBJ2-7; no reliable D call. The V end was cut by 4 bases, the J end by 3 bases, with 8 bases between. The CDR3 runs to 12 residues. Germline V gives CDR1 SGHTS, CDR2 YDEGEE.

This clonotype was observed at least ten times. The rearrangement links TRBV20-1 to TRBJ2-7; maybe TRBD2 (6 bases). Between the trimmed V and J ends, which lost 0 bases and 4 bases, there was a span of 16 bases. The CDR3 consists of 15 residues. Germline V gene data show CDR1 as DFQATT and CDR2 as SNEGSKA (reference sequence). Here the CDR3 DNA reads TGCAGTGCTAGAGATGAGTTCGGGAGTAAGTACGAGCAGTACTTC. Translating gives CSARDEFGSKYEQYF.